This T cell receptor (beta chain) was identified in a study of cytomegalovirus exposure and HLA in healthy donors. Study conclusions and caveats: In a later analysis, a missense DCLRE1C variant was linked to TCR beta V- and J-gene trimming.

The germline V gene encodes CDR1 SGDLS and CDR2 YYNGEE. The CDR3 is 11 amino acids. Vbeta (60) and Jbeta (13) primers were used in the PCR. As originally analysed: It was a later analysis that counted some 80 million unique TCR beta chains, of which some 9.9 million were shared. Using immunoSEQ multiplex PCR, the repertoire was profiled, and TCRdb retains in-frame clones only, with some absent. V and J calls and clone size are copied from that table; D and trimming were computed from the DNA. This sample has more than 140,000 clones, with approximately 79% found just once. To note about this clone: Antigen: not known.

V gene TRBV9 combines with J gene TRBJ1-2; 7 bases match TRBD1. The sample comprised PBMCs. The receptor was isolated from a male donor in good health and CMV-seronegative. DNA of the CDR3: TGTTGGACAGGCTTTAACTATGGCTACACCTTC. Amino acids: CWTGFNYGYTF.